Listed here are 25 T cell receptor beta chains from one sample, sequenced in a study of T cell repertoires in cytomegalovirus infection. TCRdb re-analysed the reads in MiXCR, keeping a single row per CDR3 protein. The profile shows 310,000 or so distinct CDR3 sequences, 25% of them singletons. The sequenced sample consisted of PBMCs. The receptors shown here come from a human donor in good health (CMV status not recorded). Some clones in this sample may be carry-over from other donors' samples.

This clonotype occurred many times. The rearrangement uses TRBV7-2 and TRBJ2-7; 9 bases map to TRBD1. The CDR3 length is 14 residues. Trimming cost V 5 bases and J 5 bases; bases outside gene matches: 7. The germline V gene has CDR1 SGHTA and CDR2 FQGNSA. The CDR3 loop reads CASSPGQGNNEQYF. CDR3 DNA sequence: TGTGCCAGCAGCCCGGGACAGGGCAACAACGAGCAGTACTTC.

On this clonotype: The CDR3 does not close with the conserved phenylalanine or tryptophan, likely indicating a read error. This chain links TRBV6-1 with TRBJ2-1, with D possibly matching TRBD1 (6 bases). CDR1 and CDR2 (germline): MNHNS, SASEGT. The V and J ends lost 5 bases and 4 bases respectively, with 12 bases between them. The CDR3 is 14 amino acids. The CDR3 region has the DNA TGTGCCAGCAGTTACACACAGGGTTACAATGAGCAGTTCCTC. Its translation: CASSYTQGYNEQFL.

This clonotype was recorded at least ten times. The chain is built from TRBV2 and TRBJ2-5; D possibly corresponds to TRBD1 (6 bases). CDR3 length: 16 amino acids. V was clipped by 6 bases and J by 2 bases, with 19 bases between them. Germline V gene data show CDR1 as SNHLY and CDR2 as FYNNEI. The DNA of the CDR3 is TGTGCCAGCAGGGAAACAGGGTATCCCCGACAAGAGACCCAGTACTTC. This sequence encodes CASRETGYPRQETQYF.

This chain joins TRBV7-2 and TRBJ2-2; D unresolved. V was cut by 7 bases and J by 0 bases, with 9 bases left in between. The CDR3 length is 14 residues. Germline CDR1 reads SGHTA; CDR2 reads FQGNSA. CDR3 nucleotides: TGTGCCAGCATGGGCGGAACGAACACCGGGGAGCTGTTTTTT. Residues: CASMGGTNTGELFF.

This clonotype was seen ten or more times. The chain uses TRBV7-2 and TRBJ1-1, with D tentatively TRBD1 (5 bases). V lost 5 bases to trimming and J lost 2 bases, with 15 bases between them. The CDR3 loop spans 15 amino acids. Germline V gives CDR1 SGHTA, CDR2 FQGNSA. Here the CDR3 reads CASSGMGTYNTEAFF. The CDR3 nucleotides read TGTGCCAGCAGCGGGATGGGGACCTACAACACTGAAGCTTTCTTT.

The gene calls are TRBV7-2 and TRBJ2-7; TRBD1 matches 12 bases. The CDR3 is 15 amino acids. V lost 7 bases, J lost 3 bases, and 7 bases stayed unmatched. Germline V gives CDR1 SGHTA, CDR2 FQGNSA. The CDR3 nucleotides are TGTGCCAGCAACCTTGGGACAGGGGGCTTCTACGAGCAGTACTTC. It encodes CASNLGTGGFYEQYF.

The V call is TRBV19, the J call TRBJ1-5; D is uncertain. The CDR3 loop spans 18 amino acids. Trimming stripped 5 bases from V and 3 bases from J, with 23 bases between. Germline lookup yields CDR1 LNHDA and CDR2 SQIVND (reference sequence). The CDR3 spells CASSSETGSLLTNQPQHF. Here the CDR3 DNA reads TGTGCCAGTAGTTCAGAGACCGGCTCCCTCCTGACCAATCAGCCCCAGCATTTT.

This clonotype was detected many times. This chain uses TRBV7-2 with TRBJ2-7; 7 bases match TRBD1. CDR1 is SGHTA and CDR2 is FQGNSA in the germline V gene. The CDR3 sequence is 13 residues long. With V trimmed by 4 bases and J by 3 bases, 3 bases remained unmatched. This CDR3 is CASSSGQLYEQYF. In DNA form, the CDR3 reads TGTGCCAGCAGCTCGGGACAGCTCTACGAGCAGTACTTC.

This clonotype was found many times. This chain links TRBV7-2 with TRBJ1-4; 7 bases line up with TRBD1. The V gene's germline CDR1 is SGHTA and CDR2 FQGNSA. This CDR3 contains 14 residues. J gave up 7 bases and V 3 bases, and 5 bases lay outside the gene matches. This CDR3 is CASSFRQGGEKLFF. CDR3 DNA sequence: TGTGCCAGCAGCTTCCGACAGGGAGGTGAAAAACTGTTTTTT.

The CDR3 DNA follows: TGTGCCAGCAGGGGTGACAGGCATTGGGACACTGAAGCTTTCTTT. Protein sequence: CASRGDRHWDTEAFF. The chain recombines TRBV6-5 with TRBJ1-1, with a weak D call TRBD1 (6 bases). Deletions cut 6 bases from V and 3 bases from J, with 17 bases between. Per germline, CDR1 MNHEY and CDR2 SVGAGI. The CDR3 has 15 amino acids.

The chain's CDR3 is CSASTGEDQPQHF. The CDR3 region has the DNA TGCAGTGCTAGCACAGGGGAGGATCAGCCCCAGCATTTT. This chain uses TRBV20-1 with TRBJ1-5; 7 bases match TRBD1. CDR3 length: 13 amino acids. Losses at the gene ends were 3 bases for V and 5 bases for J; bases not matched to a gene: 4. Germline loops: CDR1 DFQATT, CDR2 SNEGSKA (reference sequence).

CDR3 loop: CASRPPRDRTYEQYF. Here the CDR3 DNA reads TGTGCCAGCAGACCTCCCCGTGATAGGACCTACGAGCAGTACTTC. The chain uses TRBV28 and TRBJ2-7; no firm D call. Trimming took 6 bases from V and 2 from J, leaving 17 bases between them. Germline V CDR1 and CDR2: MDHEN, SYDVKM. The CDR3 contains 15 residues. Full variable domain (rest looked up from reference TRBV28 and TRBJ2-7): DVKVTQSSRYLVKRTGEKVFLECVQDMDHENMFWYRQDPGLGLRLIYFSYDVKMKEKGDIPEGYSVSREKKERFSLILESASTNQTSMYLCASRPPRDRTYEQYFGPGTRLTVT.

This clonotype was seen more than once but under ten times. The chain links TRBV12-3 or TRBV12-4 to TRBJ1-3; possibly TRBD1 for D (5 bases). V was trimmed by 6 bases and J by 8 bases, leaving 11 bases between them. The CDR3 consists of 12 residues. For the CDR3, the DNA is TGTGCCAGCAGGGGCAGGGCAGACACCATATATTTT. It yields the protein CASRGRADTIYF.

V usage is TRBV5-1 and J usage is TRBJ2-5; 8 nucleotides match TRBD2. The CDR3 spans 15 residues. V was pared by 0 bases and J by 1 base, with 2 bases of the junction left unmatched. In germline, CDR1 is SGHRS, CDR2 YFSETQ. The CDR3 coding sequence is TGCGCCAGCAGCTTGGAAGCGGGGGCCCAAGAGACCCAGTACTTC. Its protein product is CASSLEAGAQETQYF. Variable domain in full (rest from reference TRBV5-1 and TRBJ2-5): KAGVTQTPRYLIKTRGQQVTLSCSPISGHRSVSWYQQTPGQGLQFLFEYFSETQRNKGNFPGRFSGRQFSNSRSEMNVSTLELGDSALYLCASSLEAGAQETQYFGPGTRLLVL.

The table lists this clonotype with many counts. The chain combines TRBV7-9 with TRBJ1-3; D gene ambiguous. This CDR3 contains 15 residues. The V gene's germline CDR1 is SEHNR and CDR2 FQNEAQ (reference sequence). With 5 bases removed from V and 4 bases from J, the gap between germline ends came to 15 bases. As DNA, the CDR3 is TGTGCCAGCAGCCCACCACCCAGGCACGGAAACACCATATATTTT. This codes for CASSPPPRHGNTIYF.

This rearrangement joins TRBV6-4 to TRBJ2-1; possibly TRBD1 or TRBD2 for D (5 bases each). Trimming took off 5 bases at V and 4 bases at J, with 9 bases between the two ends. The CDR3 consists of 13 residues. Germline V gene sequence: CDR1 MRHNA, CDR2 SNTAGT. The CDR3 spells CASSNGAYNEQFF. For the CDR3, the DNA is TGTGCCAGCAGTAACGGGGCTTACAATGAGCAGTTCTTC.

V gene TRBV2 combines with J gene TRBJ2-1, with 15 bases matching TRBD2. The CDR3 has 14 amino acids. CDR1 and CDR2 (germline): SNHLY, FYNNEI. V was clipped by 6 bases and J by 7 bases; unmatched bases: 1. DNA of the CDR3: TGTGCCAGCAGGGGACTAGCGGGGGGAAATGAGCAGTTCTTC. Its translation: CASRGLAGGNEQFF.

CDR3 region: CASSGPPPGELFF. The DNA of the CDR3 is TGTGCCAGCAGTGGGCCTCCCCCCGGGGAGCTGTTTTTT. The V call is TRBV25-1, the J call TRBJ2-2; D gene uncertain. The ends were cut back, 4 bases at V and 6 bases at J, with 9 bases in the middle. The V gene's germline CDR1 is MGHDK and CDR2 SYGVNS. The CDR3 runs 13 residues.

In its sample, this clonotype was seen a few times. The chain uses TRBV4-3 and TRBJ1-3; D is possibly TRBD1 (6 bases). V was pared by 0 bases and J by 2 bases, with 17 bases between. The CDR3 covers 18 residues. In germline, CDR1 is LGHNA, CDR2 YSLEER. CDR3 protein: CASSQEGGWGRTGNTIYF. DNA for the CDR3: TGCGCCAGCAGCCAAGAAGGGGGATGGGGGAGAACTGGAAACACCATATATTTT.

V usage is TRBV29-1 and J usage is TRBJ1-3, with a weak D call TRBD1 (6 bases). The CDR3 extends over 13 amino acids. Trimming cost V 7 bases and J 1 base, with 11 bases left between them. Looked up from germline, CDR1 is SQVTM and CDR2 is ANQGSEA. The CDR3 nucleotides read TGCAGCGCAACACAGGGTTCTGGAAACACCATATATTTT. Amino acids: CSATQGSGNTIYF.

As to this clonotype: This may be a read error: a much more frequent sequence differs by one nucleotide. The chain's CDR3 is CASSRGGGRAQESQYF. CDR3 coding DNA: TGTGCCAGCAGCCGTGGAGGCGGGAGAGCTCAAGAGTCCCAGTACTTC. V usage is TRBV7-2 and J usage is TRBJ2-5, with 7 bases aligning to TRBD2. Germline values: CDR1 SGHTA, CDR2 FQGNSA. The CDR3 runs 16 residues.

The sample holds many counts of this clonotype. The chain is built from TRBV7-9 and TRBJ2-7; possible D gene TRBD1, 7 bases. The germline V and J ends were trimmed by 5 bases and 4 bases, with 12 bases remaining between them. The CDR3 is made up of 13 amino acids. The V gene's germline CDR1 is SEHNR and CDR2 FQNEAQ (reference sequence). Here the CDR3 DNA reads TGTGCCAGCAGCCCTGCAGGGGGGTACGAGCAGTACTTC. Translation: CASSPAGGYEQYF.

This clonotype occurred a few times. V usage is TRBV3-1 and J usage is TRBJ2-1; the D gene could be TRBD1 or TRBD2 (7 bases each). V lost 5 bases and J lost 15, with 20 bases in between. The CDR3 has 13 amino acids. CDR1 LGHDT and CDR2 YNNKEL come from the germline V gene (reference sequence). This CDR3 reads CASSVRGGGVLFF. The DNA of the CDR3 is TGTGCCAGCAGCGTAAGGGGAGGGGGCGTCTTGTTCTTC.

This clonotype was seen only a few times. The J gene is TRBJ1-1, the V gene TRBV7-9; D not resolved. Germline lookup yields CDR1 SEHNR and CDR2 FQNEAQ (reference sequence). Trimming cost V 6 bases and J 0 bases, with 14 bases left between them. The CDR3 has 15 amino acids. The DNA of the CDR3 is TGTGCCAGCAGATCAAACCGGGGTGTGAACACTGAAGCTTTCTTT. Residues: CASRSNRGVNTEAFF.

The chain recombines TRBV27 with TRBJ1-1; D call uncertain. V lost 5 bases, J lost 4 bases, and 11 bases lay in between. This CDR3 is built from 13 residues. Germline V gene sequence: CDR1 MNHEY, CDR2 SMNVEV (reference sequence). Here the CDR3 reads CASSREEGTEAFF. CDR3 nucleotides: TGTGCCAGCAGTCGGGAGGAGGGCACTGAAGCTTTCTTT.